This is a list of T cell receptor beta chains from one sample in a study of neoadjuvant nivolumab and ipilimumab in lung cancer. Assay: immunoSEQ multiplex PCR; the TCRdb copy retains only in-frame clones and omits some. The profile covers 40,000 or so clones, with 89% appearing a single time and roughly 3.4% taken by the ten largest. The sequencing used peripheral blood, collected before neoadjuvant nivolumab, alone or with ipilimumab. The source of these receptors is an adult with non-small cell lung cancer. The CDR3 runs from the conserved cysteine through the conserved F or W. D genes are given only for firm matches. Clone size appears in some rows only: once, few, many, or a class for an expanded clone.

TRBV5-1	TRBJ2-3	once	TRBD1	CASSLGQTDTQYF	TGCGCCAGCAGCCTGGGACAGACAGATACGCAGTATTTT
TRBV30	TRBJ2-1	.	.	CAWSPINKEQFF	TGTGCCTGGAGTCCCATAAACAAGGAGCAGTTCTTC
TRBV6-1	TRBJ2-5	.	.	CASSYGLDLETQYF	TGTGCCAGCAGCTACGGGCTAGATTTAGAGACCCAGTACTTC
TRBV30	TRBJ2-5	.	TRBD2	CAWSGAPGGETQYF	TGTGCCTGGAGTGGGGCCCCCGGGGGGGAGACCCAGTACTTC
TRBV6-5	TRBJ1-2	.	TRBD1	CASSTYRGLGYTF	TGTGCCAGCAGTACCTACAGGGGTCTTGGCTACACCTTC
TRBV7-9	TRBJ2-5	.	TRBD1	CASSSTYGTAKLETQYF	TGTGCCAGCAGCTCCACTTATGGGACAGCGAAATTAGAGACCCAGTACTTC
TRBV27	TRBJ2-5	.	.	CASSFRSWEETQYF	TGTGCCAGCAGTTTCAGGAGCTGGGAAGAGACCCAGTACTTC
TRBV5-1	TRBJ1-1	.	.	CASSFGGLNTEAFF	TGCGCCAGCAGCTTTGGGGGCCTGAACACTGAAGCTTTCTTT
TRBV5-1	TRBJ2-3	.	.	CASSLGARNTDTQYF	TGCGCCAGCAGCTTGGGGGCAAGAAACACAGATACGCAGTATTTT
TRBV11-2	TRBJ1-2	few	.	CASSLGTPNYGYTF	TGTGCCAGCAGCTTAGGGACTCCTAACTATGGCTACACCTTC
TRBV7-9	TRBJ2-5	once	TRBD2	CASSTTLAGGETQYF	TGTGCCAGCAGCACCACTCTAGCGGGAGGAGAGACCCAGTACTTC
TRBV5-1	TRBJ2-5	.	.	CASSPQQGFQETQYF	TGCGCCAGCAGCCCTCAGCAAGGGTTCCAAGAGACCCAGTACTTC
TRBV18	TRBJ2-5	.	.	CASSPPSTVKETQYF	TGTGCCAGCTCACCACCGTCGACAGTCAAAGAGACCCAGTACTTC
TRBV9	TRBJ1-3	.	.	CASSGQQGRSSGNTIYF	TGTGCCAGCAGCGGGCAACAGGGTAGAAGCTCTGGAAACACCATATATTTT
TRBV2	TRBJ2-2	.	.	CASSDETANTGELFF	TGTGCCAGCAGTGACGAGACAGCGAACACCGGGGAGCTGTTTTTT
TRBV9	TRBJ2-3	.	.	CASSKTDTQYF	TGTGCCAGCAGCAAAACGGATACGCAGTATTTT
TRBV2	TRBJ1-5	.	.	CASSENQGYVWTQHF	TGTGCCAGCAGCGAAAACCAGGGTTATGTATGGACCCAGCATTTT
TRBV13	TRBJ2-7	.	TRBD2	CASLRQREANSYEQYF	TGTGCCAGCCTCCGCCAGCGGGAGGCTAACTCCTACGAGCAGTACTTC
TRBV2	TRBJ2-2	once	TRBD1	CASSAQDRGSGELFF	TGTGCCAGCAGTGCGCAGGACAGGGGTTCCGGGGAGCTGTTTTTT
TRBV7-9	TRBJ2-3	.	.	CASSPTRHSSTDTQYF	TGTGCCAGCAGCCCTACTAGGCACTCTAGCACAGATACGCAGTATTTT
TRBV28	TRBJ1-2	.	.	CASSSGAANYGYTF	TGTGCCAGCAGCTCAGGGGCCGCTAACTATGGCTACACCTTC
TRBV28	TRBJ2-1	.	TRBD2	CASSPLTSGRSEFF	TGTGCCAGCAGCCCCCTTACTAGCGGGAGGTCAGAGTTCTTC
TRBV11-2	TRBJ2-3	.	.	CASSPYSQGRSDTQYF	TGTGCCAGCAGCCCCTATAGTCAGGGGAGGTCAGATACGCAGTATTTT
TRBV7-9	TRBJ1-5	.	.	CASSSQGFSNQPQHF	TGTGCCAGCAGCTCCCAAGGGTTTAGCAATCAGCCCCAGCATTTT
TRBV11-2	TRBJ2-1	.	.	CASSFYNEQFF	TGTGCCAGCAGCTTCTACAATGAGCAGTTCTTC
TRBV7-9	TRBJ1-4	.	.	CASSPKATNEKLFF	TGTGCCAGCAGCCCAAAGGCAACTAATGAAAAACTGTTTTTT
TRBV5-1	TRBJ2-7	.	TRBD2	CASSMTSGRDTVQYF	TGCGCCAGCAGCATGACTAGCGGGAGGGATACGGTGCAGTACTTC
TRBV7-7	TRBJ1-5	once	TRBD1	CASSLADRDRNRVSNQPQHF	TGTGCCAGCAGCTTAGCAGACCGGGACAGAAACAGGGTGAGCAATCAGCCCCAGCATTTT
TRBV7-7	TRBJ2-5	.	.	CASSFMGFQETQYF	TGTGCCAGCAGCTTCATGGGCTTCCAAGAGACCCAGTACTTC
TRBV11-3	TRBJ2-1	once	.	CASSLSTGIYNEQFF	TGTGCCAGCAGCTTATCCACGGGCATCTACAATGAGCAGTTCTTC
TRBV11-2	TRBJ1-1	.	.	CASRLAVSEAFF	TGTGCCAGCAGACTAGCGGTCTCTGAAGCTTTCTTT
TRBV27	TRBJ2-5	.	TRBD2	CASSPGTSGIQETQYF	TGTGCCAGCAGTCCAGGGACTAGCGGGATCCAAGAGACCCAGTACTTC
TRBV6-4	TRBJ2-2	.	.	CASSSAANTGELFF	TGTGCCAGCAGTAGTGCAGCGAACACCGGGGAGCTGTTTTTT
TRBV6-5	TRBJ2-5	.	TRBD1	CASTTETGGSLAQYF	TGTGCCAGCACCACCGAGACAGGGGGTTCTTTGGCCCAGTACTTC
TRBV18	TRBJ2-1	.	.	CASSPNHSPGPGRSPDPNEQFF	TGTGCCAGCTCACCAAACCACTCCCCAGGGCCGGGTCGAAGCCCCGACCCCAATGAGCAGTTCTTC
TRBV25-1	TRBJ2-5	.	TRBD1	CASSARGQGQETQYF	TGTGCCAGCAGTGCGCGGGGACAGGGGCAAGAGACCCAGTACTTC
TRBV9	TRBJ2-2	once	.	CASSVGPTDTGELFF	TGTGCCAGCAGCGTAGGACCGACGGACACCGGGGAGCTGTTTTTT
TRBV2	TRBJ2-5	.	TRBD2	CASIRGVGKETQYF	TGTGCCAGCATACGGGGGGTGGGCAAAGAGACCCAGTACTTC
TRBV7-9	TRBJ1-1	.	.	CASSLVANTEAFF	TGTGCCAGCAGCTTAGTTGCGAACACTGAAGCTTTCTTT
TRBV18	TRBJ2-4	.	.	CASSPPGLTGQNIQYF	TGTGCCAGCTCACCACCGGGTTTAACAGGGCAAAACATTCAGTACTTC
TRBV9	TRBJ2-5	.	TRBD2	CASSVGGGFQETQYF	TGTGCCAGCAGCGTAGGGGGGGGGTTCCAAGAGACCCAGTACTTC
TRBV7-8	TRBJ2-5	.	.	CASSLSRLGHLYQETQYF	TGTGCCAGCAGCTTAAGTCGTCTGGGACACCTGTACCAAGAGACCCAGTACTTC
TRBV11-3	TRBJ2-2	.	.	CASSPGTSTGELFF	TGTGCCAGCAGTCCCGGGACTTCAACCGGGGAGCTGTTTTTT
TRBV9	TRBJ2-6	.	.	CASSVPSGANVLTF	TGTGCCAGCAGCGTCCCCTCTGGGGCCAACGTCCTGACTTTC
TRBV7-8	TRBJ1-5	.	TRBD1	CASRQGTGNQPQHF	TGTGCCAGCAGACAAGGGACAGGCAATCAGCCCCAGCATTTT
TRBV6-5	TRBJ1-5	.	.	CASSREGRSNQPQHF	TGTGCCAGCAGTAGAGAAGGACGGAGCAATCAGCCCCAGCATTTT
TRBV6-6	TRBJ2-3	once	.	CASRKQTDTQYF	TGTGCCAGCAGGAAACAGACAGATACGCAGTATTTT